The present T cell receptor beta chain was sequenced within a study of Ad26.COV2.S vaccination and SARS-CoV-2 variants. Study details: The authors gave Ad26.COV2.S intramuscularly, either once or twice 56 days apart. The study, taken as a whole, reports: Responses of spike-specific T cells (both CD8+ and CD4+) reportedly showed substantial breadth after vaccination. Vaccine and placebo recipients had comparable breadth of non-spike TCRs.

Only in-frame clones appear in the TCRdb table, and some are missing; sequencing was by immunoSEQ multiplex PCR. The table includes about 240,000 clones, 85% to 90% detected once. In regard to this clone: Its antigen is still unknown.

Treatment specified: roughly 18 received Ad26.COV2.S at low or high dose, single or two shots; about 5 received placebo; per-sample allocation not given. Samples came from day 63 after the first vaccine or placebo injection. The CDR3 runs to 15 residues. Germline V gene lookup returns CDR1 SGHTA and CDR2 FQGNSA. Trimming removed 4 bases from V and 2 bases from J, with 12 bases in between. The clonotype originates from a person between 18 and 65 years old who received the Ad26.COV2.S COVID-19 vaccine or a placebo. The sequenced sample was peripheral blood, obtained in a trial of Ad26.COV2.S vaccine versus placebo. The chain joins TRBV7-2 to TRBJ2-4, with unresolved D. CDR3 residues: CASSSRPFSKNIQYF. In DNA form, the CDR3 reads TGTGCCAGCAGCTCCCGACCGTTTTCCAAAAACATTCAGTACTTC.